This TCR beta chain was sequenced in a study of CD8 T cells in Susac syndrome. Random hexamers were used to reverse transcribe about 0.5 to 1 ug of RNA. One entry per CDR3 protein results from TCRdb running MiXCR on the immunoSEQ multiplex PCR reads. The sample shows 400,000 to 550,000 distinct CDR3 sequences, approximately 85% of them seen only once. The V gene end was trimmed by 0 bases and the J gene end by 1 base; junction bases not matched to a gene: 7. The germline gives CDR1 ENHRY, CDR2 SYGVKD. This CDR3 has 17 residues. V usage is TRBV10-3 and J usage is TRBJ2-3; TRBD1 matches 7 bases. The TCR comes from a human donor with multiple sclerosis. The source material was CD8+ T cells from PBMCs. The CDR3 region is CAISESATGPRTDTQYF. The CDR3 DNA reads TGTGCCATCAGTGAGTCAGCGACAGGGCCCCGCACAGATACGCAGTATTTT.